This T cell receptor beta chain appears in the sequencing data of a study of CD8 T cells in Susac syndrome. Germline CDR1 is LGHDT and CDR2 is YNNKEL (reference sequence). The CDR3 is 13 residues long. V shed 2 bases and J shed 8 bases, with 7 bases lying between them. RNA was extracted with the RNeasy kit, and a quantity of 0.5 to 1 ug was reverse transcribed using random hexamers. The TCR beta CDR3 was amplified by immunoSEQ multiplex PCR across 54 Vbeta, 13 Jbeta. Via MiXCR, TCRdb re-called the immunoSEQ multiplex PCR reads, giving one row per CDR3 protein. Here the sample spans some 120,000 distinct CDR3 sequences, roughly 90% being singletons. While serving as controls, healthy donors were matched for age and sex. TEMRA cells were FACS-enriched and CD8+ and CD4+ T cells negatively isolated.

Sequenced: CD8+ T cells from PBMCs. This clonotype was obtained from a human donor in good health. The chain is built from TRBV3-1 and TRBJ1-6; D is undetermined. The CDR3 nucleotides read TGTGCCAGCAGCCAATTCAGCGATTCACCCCTCCACTTT. It translates to CASSQFSDSPLHF.